Shown below are 17 T cell receptor beta chains from a single sample sequenced in a study of T cells in women clearing cervical HPV infection. Only in-frame clones appear in the TCRdb table, and some are missing; sequencing was by immunoSEQ multiplex PCR. This repertoire includes about 16,000 clones. The sequenced sample was blood buffy coat. Receptor source: a woman aged 18 to 75 with a cervical HPV16 infection that either progressed to CIN3+ or cleared (not recorded which).

Of note for this clone: The sequence runs out 3 residues before the end of the CDR3; the remainder is reconstructed from the germline J gene. The chain employs TRBV20-1 and TRBJ2-2; TRBD1 agrees at 9 bases. The CDR3 covers 17 residues. Germline values: CDR1 DFQATT, CDR2 SNEGSKA (reference sequence). CDR3 sequence: CSAPTGTGFSGANVLFF. The DNA read from the CDR3 is TGCAGTGCCCCAACCGGGACAGGGTTCTCTGGGGCCAACGTG.

Regarding this clone: The missing CDR3 end, 3 residues past where the read stops, is filled in from the germline J gene. The V and J genes are TRBV12-3 or TRBV12-4 and TRBJ2-7; a possible D gene is TRBD1 (5 bases). This CDR3 contains 14 residues. V shed 1 base and J shed 5 bases, with 12 bases lying between them. CDR3: CASSLGARVNEQYF. The sequenced CDR3 bases are TGTGCCAGCAGTTTAGGAGCCAGGGTCAACGAG.

On this clone: The read falls 3 residues short of the CDR3 end, and the missing part is taken from the germline J gene. V usage is TRBV5-5 and J usage is TRBJ2-5; 8 bases line up with TRBD2. The V gene's germline CDR1 is SGHKS and CDR2 YYEKEE (reference sequence). With 4 bases clipped from V and 5 bases from J, the junction kept 10 bases outside the gene matches. The CDR3 has 15 amino acids. The CDR3 here is CASSPGRGFQETQYF. The DNA read from the CDR3 is TGTGCCAGCAGCCCCGGGAGGGGTTTTCAGGAGACC.

Remarks on this clone: The read ends 3 residues early relative to the CDR3; the germline J gene fills the gap. The sample has other DNA sequences that encode this CDR3 too. V and J are TRBV10-3 and TRBJ1-3; D is perhaps TRBD1 (6 bases). V was pared by 0 bases and J by 4 bases, with 13 bases between. Germline-derived CDR1 and CDR2 are ENHRY and SYGVKD. The CDR3 extends over 16 amino acids. CDR3: CAISESEWTVGNTIYF. The part of the CDR3 DNA that was read is TGTGCCATCAGTGAGTCGGAATGGACAGTCGGAAACACC.

Of note for this clone: The sequence runs out 3 residues before the end of the CDR3; the remainder is reconstructed from the germline J gene. The chain combines TRBV19 with TRBJ2-1, with D possibly TRBD2 on 5 matching bases. The germline CDR1 and CDR2 sequences are LNHDA and SQIVND (reference sequence). V dropped 5 bases and J dropped 6 bases, with 20 bases sitting between them. The CDR3 covers 16 residues. The sequenced part of the CDR3 DNA is TGTGCCAGTAGTCCCAGACCGAGGGTATTAGGCAATGAG. Translated, it gives CASSPRPRVLGNE. The CDR3, in full, reads CASSPRPRVLGNEQFF.

About this clone itself: The sequence runs out 3 residues before the end of the CDR3; the remainder is reconstructed from the germline J gene. This chain links TRBV6-1 with TRBJ2-7; 10 bases match TRBD1. Trimming at V came to 2 bases and at J to 5 bases, leaving 6 bases not matched to a gene. There are 15 residues in the CDR3. Looked up from germline, CDR1 is MNHNS and CDR2 is SASEGT. Partial CDR3 DNA: TGTGCCAGCAGTGAACTGGGACAGGGGTTTCACGAG. Amino acid sequence: CASSELGQGFHE. The complete CDR3 reads CASSELGQGFHEQYF.

This clone shows up as medium-sized by frequency. The missing CDR3 end, 3 residues past where the read stops, is filled in from the germline J gene. The chain carries TRBV7-9 and TRBJ2-5; 7 bases fit TRBD1. The germline V gene encodes CDR1 SEHNR and CDR2 FQNEAQ (reference sequence). Germline trimming cut 5 bases from V and 5 bases from J; bases unmatched to any gene: 11. The CDR3 runs to 15 residues. The covered CDR3 bases are TGTGCCAGCAGCCTCGTGACAGGGCATTATGAGACC. Protein product: CASSLVTGHYET. The whole CDR3 reads CASSLVTGHYETQYF.

Turning to this clone: The CDR3 goes on 3 residues after the read ends, and that part is filled in from the germline J gene. The rearrangement links TRBV9 to TRBJ2-1, with TRBD2 matching 9 bases. CDR1 is SGDLS, CDR2 YYNGEE, per germline. There are 14 residues in the CDR3. Trimming removed 6 bases from V and 8 bases from J; junction bases left unmatched: 9. Incomplete CDR3 DNA: TGTGCCAGCAATCCGGGACTAGCCTTAGATGAG. This codes for CASNPGLALDE. The CDR3 in full is CASNPGLALDEQFF.

Comments on this clone: Read sequence stops 3 residues before the CDR3 end, and the germline J gene provides the missing end. This chain links TRBV7-3 with TRBJ2-5; tentative D call: TRBD2 (7 bases). V lost 5 bases and J lost 1, with 17 bases in between. The CDR3 has 16 amino acids. CDR1 is SGHTA, CDR2 FQGTGA, per germline. CDR3 bases read: TGTGCCAGCAGCCCGTGGGGGGGGGCGATCCAAGAGACC. As protein: CASSPWGGAIQET. The CDR3 in its entirety is CASSPWGGAIQETQYF.

Note on this clone: The CDR3 goes on 3 residues after the read ends, and that part is filled in from the germline J gene. The V call is TRBV6-1, the J call TRBJ1-1, with a weak D call TRBD1 (6 bases). In germline, CDR1 is MNHNS, CDR2 SASEGT. V lost 4 bases, J lost 0 bases, and 12 bases lay in between. This CDR3 has 15 residues. The part of the CDR3 DNA that was read is TGTGCCAGCAGTGGGGGGGGGCCGATGAACACTGAA. Translating it yields CASSGGGPMNTE. The whole CDR3 is CASSGGGPMNTEAFF.

As to this clone: The CDR3 goes on 3 residues after the read ends, and that part is filled in from the germline J gene. The V and J genes are TRBV7-9 and TRBJ1-2, with D perhaps matching TRBD1 (6 bases). Germline V gives CDR1 SEHNR, CDR2 FQNEAQ (reference sequence). The CDR3 runs to 14 residues. The DNA read from the CDR3 is TGTGCCAGCAGCTCGACTGGGGGGGCGCAGAGA. Translation: CASSSTGGAQR. In full, the CDR3 reads CASSSTGGAQRYTF.

Incomplete CDR3 DNA: TGTGCCAGCAGTCGGACTAGCGGGGTAGAGACC. Encoded protein: CASSRTSGVET. The complete CDR3 sequence is CASSRTSGVETQYF. This chain joins TRBV12-3 or TRBV12-4 and TRBJ2-5; TRBD2 aligns across 12 bases. Read coverage stops 3 residues before the CDR3 terminus; the germline J gene supplies the remainder. This CDR3 comprises 14 residues. The J segment lost 4 bases and the V segment lost 5 bases, leaving 2 bases of the junction unmatched.

Note on this clone: The CDR3 end is not reached by the read, which stops 3 residues before it; the germline J gene fills it in. The chain carries TRBV29-1 and TRBJ2-3; 9 bases map to TRBD2. The germline CDR1 and CDR2 sequences are SQVTM and ANQGSEA. The CDR3 is 16 residues long. Losses at the gene ends were 7 bases for V and 0 bases for J; bases not matched to a gene: 11. CDR3 region: CSGTGREGGSTDTQYF. The part of the CDR3 DNA that was read is TGCAGCGGAACCGGGCGGGAGGGAGGGAGCACAGATACG.

With regard to this clone: The CDR3 end lies 3 residues beyond the end of the read and is filled in from the germline J gene. This rearrangement joins TRBV11-3 to TRBJ2-3, with a possible D match to TRBD1 (5 bases). The CDR3 is 13 residues long. The germline CDR1 and CDR2 sequences are SGHNT and YENEEA. CDR3 protein: CASSLDGAGTQYF. Incomplete CDR3 DNA: TGTGCCAGCAGCTTAGATGGGGCCGGGACG.

CDR3 amino acids: CASSQGQFNYGYTF. The sequenced part of the CDR3 DNA is TGTGCCAGCAGCCAAGGACAGTTCAACTATGGC. The chain recombines TRBV5-4 with TRBJ1-2; D possibly corresponds to TRBD1 (6 bases). The CDR3 extends 3 residues past the end of the read, so its final part is completed from the germline J gene. The length of the CDR3 is 14 residues. The germline V gene encodes CDR1 SGHNT and CDR2 YYREEE (reference sequence). V lost 4 bases and J 2 bases, leaving 12 bases between the germline ends.

Details on this clone: From the germline J gene comes the end of the CDR3, since the read stops 3 residues before it. This chain joins TRBV12-3 or TRBV12-4 and TRBJ1-2; TRBD1 might be the D (5 bases). V was shortened by 4 bases and J by 5 bases, with 11 bases between the two germline ends. CDR3 size: 13 residues. CDR3 DNA (partial): TGTGCCAGCAGTTCCACAGGTCAATATGGC. Translating it yields CASSSTGQYG. The full CDR3 sequence reads CASSSTGQYGYTF.

A word on this clone: The sequenced fragment ends 3 residues before the CDR3 boundary, so the rest is inferred from the germline J gene. The chain employs TRBV7-2 and TRBJ1-1, with 11 bases matching TRBD1. Trimming cost V 5 bases and J 7 bases; bases outside gene matches: 6. The CDR3 spans 14 residues. CDR1 and CDR2 (germline): SGHTA, FQGNSA. The CDR3: CASSESDRGLEAFF. Partial CDR3 DNA: TGTGCCAGCAGCGAGTCGGACAGGGGGCTTGAA. Based on the CDR3 plus reference TRBV7-2 and TRBJ1-1, the full variable domain is GAGVSQSPSNKVTEKGKDVELRCDPISGHTALYWYRQSLGQGLEFLIYFQGNSAPDKSGLPSDRFSAERTGGSVSTLTIQRTQQEDSAVYLCASSESDRGLEAFFGQGTRLTVV.